This T cell receptor beta chain comes out of a study of T cells after yellow fever vaccination. Across the whole study: Where fractions had low cell numbers, libraries were prepared from them with the SMART-Seq v4 Ultra Low Input RNA kit.

Comments on this clonotype: Its specificity is not known.

TCRdb reanalysed the 5' RACE reads using MiXCR and keeps one entry per CDR3 protein. The sample shows hundreds of thousands of distinct CDR3 sequences, approximately 13% of them seen only once. Study results and limitations: Although the secondary response was weaker, it peaked faster, at day 5 versus 15. The study noted that FACS-sorted repertoires could contain abundant clonotypes contaminating from the bulk population.

Trimming stripped 6 bases from V and 0 bases from J, with 9 bases between. Germline CDR1 is LGHNT and CDR2 is FRNRAP. The length of the CDR3 is 13 residues. The sample consisted of PBMCs, taken on the day of the yellow fever booster vaccination. The rearrangement uses TRBV12-5 and TRBJ2-7; D gene unclear. This sequence was found in a man aged 25-45 years who received the YFV17D yellow fever vaccine. CDR3 amino acids: CASGLGVSYEQYF. CDR3 nucleotide sequence: TGTGCTAGTGGCCTCGGAGTCTCCTACGAGCAGTACTTC.